The T cell receptor (beta chain) under discussion was sequenced for a study of T cells after yellow fever vaccination. V lost 3 bases and J lost 4; bases outside the gene matches: 8. Germline V lookup: CDR1 SGHTA, CDR2 FQGNSA. There are 16 residues in the CDR3. MiXCR, run by TCRdb on the 5' RACE reads, gives a single entry per CDR3 protein. In the table there are approximately 550,000 distinct CDR3 sequences, roughly 19% of which are singletons. The table lists this clonotype with a few counts. Its cognate antigen is unknown. Overall study results and limits: Although most clonotypes did not, a small share appeared in both CD4 and CD8 compartments.

This TCR was recovered from a man aged 25-45 years who received the YFV17D yellow fever vaccine. This rearrangement joins TRBV7-2 to TRBJ2-2; 7 nucleotides align to TRBD2. The starting material was PBMCs, obtained 15 days after the yellow fever booster vaccination. The CDR3 DNA is TGTGCCAGCAGCTTTATGAATCTAGCGGCCACCGGGGAGCTGTTTTTT. Amino acids: CASSFMNLAATGELFF.